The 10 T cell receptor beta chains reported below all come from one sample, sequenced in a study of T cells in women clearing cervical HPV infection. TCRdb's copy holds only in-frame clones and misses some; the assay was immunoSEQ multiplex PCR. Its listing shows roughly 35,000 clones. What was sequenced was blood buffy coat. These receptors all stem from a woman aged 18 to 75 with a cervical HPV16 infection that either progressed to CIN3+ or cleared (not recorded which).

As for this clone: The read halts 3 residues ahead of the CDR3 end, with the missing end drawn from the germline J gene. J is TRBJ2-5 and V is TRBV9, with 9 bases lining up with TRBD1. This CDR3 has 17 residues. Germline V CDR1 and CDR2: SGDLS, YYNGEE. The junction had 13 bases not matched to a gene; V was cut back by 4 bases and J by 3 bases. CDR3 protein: CASSPTLGTGTEETQYF. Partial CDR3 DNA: TGTGCCAGCAGCCCCACCCTGGGGACAGGGACAGAAGAGACC. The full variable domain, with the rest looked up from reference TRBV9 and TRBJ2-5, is DSGVTQTPKHLITATGQRVTLRCSPRSGDLSVYWYQQSLDQGLQFLIQYYNGEERAKGNILERFSAQQFPDLHSELNLSSLELGDSALYFCASSPTLGTGTEETQYFGPGTRLLVL.

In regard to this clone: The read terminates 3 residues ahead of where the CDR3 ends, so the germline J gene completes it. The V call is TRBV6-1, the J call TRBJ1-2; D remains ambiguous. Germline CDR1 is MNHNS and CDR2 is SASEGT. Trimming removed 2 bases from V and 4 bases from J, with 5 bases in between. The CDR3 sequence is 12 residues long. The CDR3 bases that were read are TGTGCCAGCAGTGAACAACTCTATGGC. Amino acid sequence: CASSEQLYG. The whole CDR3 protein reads CASSEQLYGYTF.

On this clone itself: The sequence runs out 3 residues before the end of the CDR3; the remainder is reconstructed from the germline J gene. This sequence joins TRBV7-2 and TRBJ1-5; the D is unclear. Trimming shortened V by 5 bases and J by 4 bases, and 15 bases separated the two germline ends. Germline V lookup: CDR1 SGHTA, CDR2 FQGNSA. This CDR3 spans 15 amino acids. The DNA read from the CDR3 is TGTGCCAGCAGCGACGCTGGAGGGCTGAATCAGCCC. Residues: CASSDAGGLNQP. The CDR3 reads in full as CASSDAGGLNQPQHF. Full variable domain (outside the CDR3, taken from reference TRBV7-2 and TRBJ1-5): GAGVSQSPSNKVTEKGKDVELRCDPISGHTALYWYRQSLGQGLEFLIYFQGNSAPDKSGLPSDRFSAERTGGSVSTLTIQRTQQEDSAVYLCASSDAGGLNQPQHFGDGTRLSIL.

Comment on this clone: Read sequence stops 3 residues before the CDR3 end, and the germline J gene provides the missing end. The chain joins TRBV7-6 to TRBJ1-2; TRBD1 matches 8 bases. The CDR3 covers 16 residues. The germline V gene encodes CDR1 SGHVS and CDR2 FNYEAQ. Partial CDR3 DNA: TGTGCCAGCAGCTTAGAGGGACAGGAGGGGAAATACGAC. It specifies CASSLEGQEGKYD. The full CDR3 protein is CASSLEGQEGKYDYTF.

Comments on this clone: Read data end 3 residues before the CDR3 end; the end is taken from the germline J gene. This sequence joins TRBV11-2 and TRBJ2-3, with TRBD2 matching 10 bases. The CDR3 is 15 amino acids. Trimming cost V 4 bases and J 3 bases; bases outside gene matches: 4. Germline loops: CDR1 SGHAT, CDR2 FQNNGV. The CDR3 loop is CASSWASGGTDTQYF. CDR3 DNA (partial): TGTGCCAGCAGCTGGGCTAGCGGGGGAACAGATACG. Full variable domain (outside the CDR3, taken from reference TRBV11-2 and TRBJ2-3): EAGVAQSPRYKIIEKRQSVAFWCNPISGHATLYWYQQILGQGPKLLIQFQNNGVVDDSQLPKDRFSAERLKGVDSTLKIQPAKLEDSAVYLCASSWASGGTDTQYFGPGTRLTVL.

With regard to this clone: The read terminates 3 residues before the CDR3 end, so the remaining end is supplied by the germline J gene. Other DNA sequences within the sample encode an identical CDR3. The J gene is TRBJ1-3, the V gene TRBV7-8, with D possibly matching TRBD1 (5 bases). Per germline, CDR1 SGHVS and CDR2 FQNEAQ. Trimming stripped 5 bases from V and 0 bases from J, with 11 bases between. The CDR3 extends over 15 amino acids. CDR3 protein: CASSETGPSGNTIYF. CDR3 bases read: TGTGCCAGCAGCGAAACAGGTCCCTCTGGAAACACC.

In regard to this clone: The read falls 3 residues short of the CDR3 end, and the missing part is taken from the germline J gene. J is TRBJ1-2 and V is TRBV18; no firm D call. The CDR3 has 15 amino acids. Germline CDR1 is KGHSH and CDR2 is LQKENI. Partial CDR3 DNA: TGTGCCAGCTCAAAGGCCCTAAGTGGTACAGATACC. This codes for CASSKALSGTDT. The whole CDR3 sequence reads CASSKALSGTDTYTF. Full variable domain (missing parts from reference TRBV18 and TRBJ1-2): NAGVMQNPRHLVRRRGQEARLRCSPMKGHSHVYWYRQLPEEGLKFMVYLQKENIIDESGMPKERFSAEFPKEGPSILRIQQVVRGDSAAYFCASSKALSGTDTYTFGSGTRLTVV.

CDR3 amino acids: CSARVGERTVNQPQHF. The CDR3 bases that were read are TGCAGTGCTAGAGTTGGTGAGCGGACAGTCAATCAGCCC. V gene TRBV20-1 combines with J gene TRBJ1-5, with D possibly TRBD1 on 6 matching bases. The sequenced fragment ends 3 residues before the CDR3 boundary, so the rest is inferred from the germline J gene. The CDR3 runs 16 residues. V was pared by 1 base and J by 3 bases, with 16 bases between. Per germline, CDR1 DFQATT and CDR2 SNEGSKA (reference sequence).

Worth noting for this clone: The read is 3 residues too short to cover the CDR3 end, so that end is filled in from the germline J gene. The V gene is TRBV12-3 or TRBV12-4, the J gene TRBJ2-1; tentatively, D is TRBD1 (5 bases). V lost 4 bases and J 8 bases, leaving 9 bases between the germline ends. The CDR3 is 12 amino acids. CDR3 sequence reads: CASSSGLDEQFF. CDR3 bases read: TGTGCCAGCAGTTCAGGGTTGGATGAG.

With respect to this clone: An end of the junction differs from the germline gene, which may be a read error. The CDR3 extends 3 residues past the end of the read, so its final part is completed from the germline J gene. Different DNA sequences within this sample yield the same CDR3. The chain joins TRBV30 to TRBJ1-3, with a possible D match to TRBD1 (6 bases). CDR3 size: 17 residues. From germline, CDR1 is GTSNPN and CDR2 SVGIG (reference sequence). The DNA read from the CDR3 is TGTGCCTGGAGTGGATTTCCGGACAGCATCTCTGGAAACACA. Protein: CAWSGFPDSISGNT. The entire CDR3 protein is CAWSGFPDSISGNTIYF.